These T cell receptor beta chains were read from a single sample in a study of glioma-infiltrating T cells. One entry per CDR3 protein results from TCRdb running MiXCR on the multiplex PCR reads. This sample carries 100,000 to 150,000 distinct CDR3 sequences, approximately 24% of them seen once, and the ten largest clones take roughly 29%. Sequenced input: glioma tissue, nonneoplastic brain tissue, or PBMCs (not recorded which). All receptors derive from a human donor with low-grade glioma or glioblastoma, undergoing nonglioma brain surgery, or in good health (not recorded which). The conserved cysteine and the conserved F or W are not part of the CDR3 here.

V gene: TRBV3-1
J gene: TRBJ2-1
CDR3 protein: ASSAITGGRIEQF

V gene: TRBV29-1
J gene: TRBJ1-1
CDR3 protein: SVWTNPEAF

V gene: TRBV18
J gene: TRBJ2-1
CDR3 protein: ASSPDTRGASYNEQF

V gene: TRBV7-8
J gene: TRBJ2-1
CDR3 protein: ASSLLAGLYNEQF

V gene: TRBV24-1
J gene: TRBJ1-2
CDR3 protein: ASGDSNYGYT

V gene: TRBV28
J gene: TRBJ2-2
CDR3 protein: ASSQRLRELF

V gene: TRBV7-7
J gene: TRBJ2-3
CDR3 protein: ASSRPGQHSRPSSTDTQY

V gene: TRBV4-1
J gene: TRBJ1-3
CDR3 protein: ASSQDVGTVSGNTIY

V gene: TRBV29-1
J gene: TRBJ2-1
CDR3 protein: RKGPESSCNEQF

V gene: TRBV29-1
J gene: TRBJ2-1
CDR3 protein: SGTSGGAGEQF

V gene: TRBV20-1
J gene: TRBJ1-6
CDR3 protein: SARRQGGMNSPLH

V gene: TRBV10-3
J gene: TRBJ2-1
CDR3 protein: AISESGRRGHEQF

V gene: TRBV6-2/TRBV6-3
J gene: TRBJ2-1
CDR3 protein: ASSYRGSSNEQF

V gene: TRBV28
J gene: TRBJ1-1
CDR3 protein: ASSLWAVRTTEAF

V gene: TRBV28
J gene: TRBJ2-1
CDR3 protein: ASSLASGGVGLKKQF

V gene: TRBV7-2
J gene: TRBJ1-1
CDR3 protein: ASSLGDSPEAF

V gene: TRBV6-1
J gene: TRBJ1-2
CDR3 protein: AIEGVYYGYT

V gene: TRBV7-2
J gene: TRBJ2-6
CDR3 protein: ASSPIQGTGANVLT

V gene: TRBV13
J gene: TRBJ2-3
CDR3 protein: ASSPPGLVRDTQY

V gene: TRBV12-3/TRBV12-4
J gene: TRBJ2-3
CDR3 protein: ASSFTRGLTDTQY

V gene: TRBV6-2/TRBV6-3
J gene: TRBJ1-5
CDR3 protein: ASSLLGTDSQPQH

V gene: TRBV4-1
J gene: TRBJ1-4
CDR3 protein: ASSRLQSSTTNEKLF

V gene: TRBV6-2/TRBV6-3
J gene: TRBJ1-3
CDR3 protein: ASSATTRNTIY

V gene: TRBV20-1
J gene: TRBJ2-2
CDR3 protein: SARDSRRGDTGELF

V gene: TRBV5-1
J gene: TRBJ1-1
CDR3 protein: ASSTTGTGVTEAF

V gene: TRBV25-1
J gene: TRBJ1-2
CDR3 protein: ASRAGGNYGYT

V gene: TRBV7-3
J gene: TRBJ1-5
CDR3 protein: ASSLNGDGNQPQH

V gene: TRBV24-1
J gene: TRBJ2-3
CDR3 protein: ATSPTEITDTQY

V gene: TRBV28
J gene: TRBJ1-5
CDR3 protein: ASSLTRGSNQPQH

V gene: TRBV20-1
J gene: TRBJ1-1
CDR3 protein: SAKLRDINTGTF

V gene: TRBV5-1
J gene: TRBJ2-5
CDR3 protein: ASSLAVRGGPQETQY

V gene: TRBV6-1
J gene: TRBJ1-2
CDR3 protein: ASIPTGGFGYT

V gene: TRBV30
J gene: TRBJ1-2
CDR3 protein: AWTDSRRRYT

V gene: TRBV4-1
J gene: TRBJ1-5
CDR3 protein: ASSQDPFHQPQH

V gene: TRBV7-2
J gene: TRBJ2-3
CDR3 protein: ASSAGGRGTDTQY

V gene: TRBV15
J gene: TRBJ1-5
CDR3 protein: ATSRDLQPQH

V gene: TRBV4-1
J gene: TRBJ1-1
CDR3 protein: ASSQGIGAGTEAF

V gene: TRBV20-1
J gene: TRBJ2-3
CDR3 protein: SARDSGRGGDTQY

V gene: TRBV12-3/TRBV12-4
J gene: TRBJ1-5
CDR3 protein: ASSLGSNQPQH

V gene: TRBV7-2
J gene: TRBJ1-3
CDR3 protein: ASSADSLLGNTIY